This T cell receptor beta chain stems from a study of cytotoxic CD8 clonotypes in ibrutinib-treated CLL. Study details: Response sampling occurred after a median roughly 11 months of treatment (range 6 to 36).

General study findings and limits: Elevated clonality accompanied ibrutinib response, with a return toward baseline values at progression.

A word on this clone: Antigen: not known.

Deep sequencing aimed at 1 in 200,000 to 1 in 1 million T cells' resolution. This table comes from immunoSEQ multiplex PCR, and its TCRdb copy is limited to in-frame clones, with some not included. Of some 150,000 clones in the sample, roughly 80% were seen once. Germline CDR1 is PRHDT and CDR2 is FYEKMQ (reference sequence). The CDR3 totals 16 residues. Trimming shortened V by 1 base and J by 2 bases, and 14 bases separated the two germline ends. This specimen was PBMCs, taken after 12 months of ibrutinib treatment. The origin of this receptor is a human donor with chronic lymphocytic leukemia. The chain combines TRBV13 with TRBJ1-2; no clear D gene. The CDR3 DNA reads as TGTGCCAGCAGCTTAGCCCGCCGGGAGACAAACTATGGCTACACCTTC. This encodes CASSLARRETNYGYTF.